This TCR beta chain emerged from a study of molecular identifiers for immune sequencing clone quantification. TCRdb itself ran the PCR reads through MiXCR, one entry per CDR3 protein. Seen here are approximately 500,000 distinct CDR3 sequences, roughly a fifth observed once, and the top ten hold about 0.8%. In the sort, naive CD8 T cells were defined as CD8+CD4-CCR7+CD45RA+. In the case of this clonotype: At one end, the junction sequence differs from germline, possibly due to a read error.

The sequence came from a human donor in good health. Some libraries in this study had Jurkat cell RNA spiked in. Material: naive CD8+ T cells from blood, with Jurkat cell RNA spiked in. This sample's subset: FACS-sorted CD8+CD4-CCR7+CD45RA+ naive T cells.

CDR3 region: CASSLGQGSNQPRHF. CDR3 bases: TGCGCCAGCAGCTTGGGACAGGGGAGCAATCAGCCCCGGCATTTT. The V and J genes are TRBV4-3 and TRBJ1-5; 10 bases are a match to TRBD1. The CDR3 length is 15 residues. In germline, CDR1 is LGHNA, CDR2 YSLEER.